This T cell receptor beta chain was captured by sequencing in a study of blood T cell repertoires in COVID-19. Across the whole study: Sources were T cells, B-cell-depleted T cells, or PBMCs; the material itself was cDNA or gDNA.

V dropped 2 bases and J dropped 5 bases, with 10 bases sitting between them. The CDR3 totals 13 residues. The germline CDR1 and CDR2 sequences are SGHRS and YFSETQ. Per the original methods: Estimates of nucleated cell counts were drawn from the amplification of reference gene primers. The protocol was immunoSEQ multiplex PCR, while the TCRdb copy is restricted to in-frame clones and leaves out a portion. V, J and clone size are taken as reported in that table, and D and trimming were inferred from the DNA itself. This sample yields tens of thousands of clones, of which roughly 79% are seen a single time; more than 4% belongs to the top ten.

The specimen was peripheral blood. The chain links TRBV5-1 to TRBJ1-2; D is possibly TRBD1 (5 bases). The TCR was taken from an elderly man with COVID-19, enrolled during active disease. CDR3: CASSFQGAYGYTF. The CDR3 nucleotides read TGCGCCAGCAGCTTCCAGGGTGCATATGGCTACACCTTC. Full variable domain (outside the CDR3, taken from reference TRBV5-1 and TRBJ1-2): KAGVTQTPRYLIKTRGQQVTLSCSPISGHRSVSWYQQTPGQGLQFLFEYFSETQRNKGNFPGRFSGRQFSNSRSEMNVSTLELGDSALYLCASSFQGAYGYTFGSGTRLTVV.